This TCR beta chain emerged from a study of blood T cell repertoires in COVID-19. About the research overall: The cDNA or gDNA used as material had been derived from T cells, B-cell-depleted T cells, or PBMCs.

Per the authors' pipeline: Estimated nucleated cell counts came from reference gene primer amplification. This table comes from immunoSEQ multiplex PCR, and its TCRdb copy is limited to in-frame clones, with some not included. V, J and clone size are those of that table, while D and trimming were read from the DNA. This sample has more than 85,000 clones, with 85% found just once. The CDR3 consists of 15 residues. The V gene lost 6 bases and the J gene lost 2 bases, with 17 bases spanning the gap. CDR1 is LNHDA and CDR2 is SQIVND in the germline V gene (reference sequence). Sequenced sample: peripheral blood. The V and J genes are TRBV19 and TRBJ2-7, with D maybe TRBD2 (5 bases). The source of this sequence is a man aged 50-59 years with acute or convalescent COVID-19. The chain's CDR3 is CASRGEGREPYEQYF. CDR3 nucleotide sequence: TGTGCCAGTAGAGGCGAGGGAAGGGAACCCTACGAGCAGTACTTC.